This T cell receptor (beta chain) emerged from a study of regulatory T cells. The PCR used 52 TRBV and 13 TRBJ primers. The assay was immunoSEQ multiplex PCR, and TCRdb's table has in-frame clones only and misses some. The sample has around 5,900 clones, 84% seen once. In its sample, this clone was seen a few times. Antigen unknown. Other DNA sequences within the sample encode an identical CDR3. Study-level findings and limits: Skewed V and J usage and few unique V-J pairs marked patient repertoires, most in Tregs.

Germline V gene sequence: CDR1 KGHSH, CDR2 LQKENI. The germline V and J ends were trimmed by 3 bases and 3 bases, with 3 bases remaining between them. The CDR3 extends over 11 amino acids. The V gene is TRBV18, the J gene TRBJ2-7; D unresolved. This TCR was recovered from a child aged 5-17 years with CD3G deficiency. Sequencing used CD8+ T cells sorted from blood. For the CDR3, the DNA is TGTGCCAGCTCACCCGGCTACGAGCAGTACTTC. Translation: CASSPGYEQYF. Drawing the rest from reference TRBV18 and TRBJ2-7, the complete variable domain is NAGVMQNPRHLVRRRGQEARLRCSPMKGHSHVYWYRQLPEEGLKFMVYLQKENIIDESGMPKERFSAEFPKEGPSILRIQQVVRGDSAAYFCASSPGYEQYFGPGTRLTVT.